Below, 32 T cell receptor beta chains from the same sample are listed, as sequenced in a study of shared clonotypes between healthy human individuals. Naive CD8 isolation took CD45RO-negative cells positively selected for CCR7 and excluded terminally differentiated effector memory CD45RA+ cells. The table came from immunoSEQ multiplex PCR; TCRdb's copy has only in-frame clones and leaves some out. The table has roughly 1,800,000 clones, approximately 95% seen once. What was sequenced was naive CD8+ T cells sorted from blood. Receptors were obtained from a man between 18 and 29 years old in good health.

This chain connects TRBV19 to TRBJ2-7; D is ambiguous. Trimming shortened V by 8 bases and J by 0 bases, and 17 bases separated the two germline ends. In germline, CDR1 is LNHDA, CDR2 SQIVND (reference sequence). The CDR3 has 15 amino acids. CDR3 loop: CASAEDLTSSYEQYF. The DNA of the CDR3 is TGTGCCAGTGCCGAGGACCTGACTTCCTCCTACGAGCAGTACTTC.

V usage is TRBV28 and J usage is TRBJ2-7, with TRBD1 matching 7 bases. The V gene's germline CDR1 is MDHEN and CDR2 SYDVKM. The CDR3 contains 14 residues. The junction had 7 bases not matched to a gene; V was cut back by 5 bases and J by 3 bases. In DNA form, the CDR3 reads TGTGCCAGCAGTCCCCGGGACAGCTTCTACGAGCAGTACTTC. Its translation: CASSPRDSFYEQYF. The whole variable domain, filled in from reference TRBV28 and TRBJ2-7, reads DVKVTQSSRYLVKRTGEKVFLECVQDMDHENMFWYRQDPGLGLRLIYFSYDVKMKEKGDIPEGYSVSREKKERFSLILESASTNQTSMYLCASSPRDSFYEQYFGPGTRLTVT.

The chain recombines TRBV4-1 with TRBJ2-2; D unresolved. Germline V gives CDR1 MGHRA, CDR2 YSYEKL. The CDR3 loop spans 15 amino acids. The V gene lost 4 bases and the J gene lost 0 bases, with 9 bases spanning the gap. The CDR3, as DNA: TGCGCCAGCAGCCCTACGGGTTCGAACACCGGGGAGCTGTTTTTT. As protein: CASSPTGSNTGELFF.

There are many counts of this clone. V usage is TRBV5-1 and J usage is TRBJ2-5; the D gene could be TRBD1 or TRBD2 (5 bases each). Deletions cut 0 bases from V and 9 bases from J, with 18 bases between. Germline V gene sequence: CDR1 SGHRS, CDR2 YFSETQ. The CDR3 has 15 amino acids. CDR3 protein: CASSLADGAPEAQYF. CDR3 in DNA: TGCGCCAGCAGCTTGGCCGACGGGGCCCCGGAGGCCCAGTACTTC. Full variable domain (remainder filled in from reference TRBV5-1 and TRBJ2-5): KAGVTQTPRYLIKTRGQQVTLSCSPISGHRSVSWYQQTPGQGLQFLFEYFSETQRNKGNFPGRFSGRQFSNSRSEMNVSTLELGDSALYLCASSLADGAPEAQYFGPGTRLLVL.

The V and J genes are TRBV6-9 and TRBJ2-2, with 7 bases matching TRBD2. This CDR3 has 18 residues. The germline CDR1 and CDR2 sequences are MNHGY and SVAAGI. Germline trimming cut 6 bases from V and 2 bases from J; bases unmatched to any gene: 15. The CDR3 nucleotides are TGTGCCAGCAGCCTCCAGAAGCTCCGAGCGGGAAACACCGGGGAGCTGTTTTTT. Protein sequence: CASSLQKLRAGNTGELFF.

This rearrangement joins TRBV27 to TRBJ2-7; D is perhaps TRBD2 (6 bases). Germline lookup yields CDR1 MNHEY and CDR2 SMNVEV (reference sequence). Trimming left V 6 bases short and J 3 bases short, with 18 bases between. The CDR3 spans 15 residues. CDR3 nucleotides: TGTGCCAGCAGGTTGGGGCCGGGGGATGGCTACGAGCAGTACTTC. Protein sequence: CASRLGPGDGYEQYF.

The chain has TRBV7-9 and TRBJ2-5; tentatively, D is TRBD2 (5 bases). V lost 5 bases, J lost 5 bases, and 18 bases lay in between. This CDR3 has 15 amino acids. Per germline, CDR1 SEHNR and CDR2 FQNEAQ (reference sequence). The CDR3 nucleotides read TGTGCCAGCAGCCTCCGAGTGGGAGTCCGCGAGACCCAGTACTTC. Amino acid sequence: CASSLRVGVRETQYF.

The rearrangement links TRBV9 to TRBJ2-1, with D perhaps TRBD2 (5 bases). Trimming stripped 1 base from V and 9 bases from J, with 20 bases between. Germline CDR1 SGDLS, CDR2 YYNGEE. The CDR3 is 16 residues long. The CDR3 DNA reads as TGTGCCAGCAGCGTAAGTGGGAGTTATTCTCTCAGTGAGCAGTTCTTC. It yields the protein CASSVSGSYSLSEQFF.

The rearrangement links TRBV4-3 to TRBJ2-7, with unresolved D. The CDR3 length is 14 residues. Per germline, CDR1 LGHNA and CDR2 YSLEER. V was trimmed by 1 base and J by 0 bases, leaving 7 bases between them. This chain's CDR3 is CASSQATYSYEQYF. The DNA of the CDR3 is TGCGCCAGCAGCCAAGCCACCTACTCCTACGAGCAGTACTTC.

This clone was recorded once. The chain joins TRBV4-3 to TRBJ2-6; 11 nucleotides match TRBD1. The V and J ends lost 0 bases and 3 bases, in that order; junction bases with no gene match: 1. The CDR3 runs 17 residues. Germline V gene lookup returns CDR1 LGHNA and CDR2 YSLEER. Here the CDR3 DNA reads TGCGCCAGCAGCCAAGAGGGGACAGGGGGTGGGGCCAACGTCCTGACTTTC. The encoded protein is CASSQEGTGGGANVLTF.

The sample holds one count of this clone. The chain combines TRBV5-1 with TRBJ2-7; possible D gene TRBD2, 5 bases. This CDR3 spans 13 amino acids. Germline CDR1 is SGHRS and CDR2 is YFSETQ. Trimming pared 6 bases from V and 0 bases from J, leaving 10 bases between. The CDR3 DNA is TGCGCCAGCAACGGGGATAGCTCCTACGAGCAGTACTTC. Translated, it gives CASNGDSSYEQYF. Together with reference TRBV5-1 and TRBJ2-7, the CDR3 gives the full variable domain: KAGVTQTPRYLIKTRGQQVTLSCSPISGHRSVSWYQQTPGQGLQFLFEYFSETQRNKGNFPGRFSGRQFSNSRSEMNVSTLELGDSALYLCASNGDSSYEQYFGPGTRLTVT.

CDR3 amino acids: CASTQTGDSYEQYF. For the CDR3, the DNA is TGTGCCAGCACCCAAACGGGGGACAGCTACGAGCAGTACTTC. The gene calls are TRBV28 and TRBJ2-7; possibly TRBD1 for D (7 bases). The V end lost 7 bases, the J end lost 3 bases, and 16 bases lay between the germline ends. Germline V gene sequence: CDR1 MDHEN, CDR2 SYDVKM. The CDR3 has 14 amino acids.

CDR3 sequence: CASSLNDEQFF. CDR3 nucleotide sequence: TGTGCCAGCAGCCTTAACGATGAGCAGTTCTTC. The rearrangement uses TRBV11-3 and TRBJ2-1, with D hard to call. Per germline, CDR1 SGHNT and CDR2 YENEEA. The CDR3 covers 11 residues. Trimming cost V 5 bases and J 8 bases, with 7 bases left between them.

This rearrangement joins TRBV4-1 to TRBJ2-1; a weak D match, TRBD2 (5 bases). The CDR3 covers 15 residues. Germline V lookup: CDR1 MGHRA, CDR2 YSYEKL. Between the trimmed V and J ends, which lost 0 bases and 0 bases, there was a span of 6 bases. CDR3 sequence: CASSQEEVSYNEQFF. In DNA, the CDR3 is TGCGCCAGCAGCCAAGAGGAGGTCTCCTACAATGAGCAGTTCTTC.

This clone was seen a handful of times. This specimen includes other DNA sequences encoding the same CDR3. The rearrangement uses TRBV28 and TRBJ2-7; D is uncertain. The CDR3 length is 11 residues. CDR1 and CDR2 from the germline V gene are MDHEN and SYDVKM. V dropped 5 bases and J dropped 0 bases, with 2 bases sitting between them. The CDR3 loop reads CASSDSYEQYF. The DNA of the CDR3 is TGTGCCAGCAGTGACTCCTACGAGCAGTACTTC.

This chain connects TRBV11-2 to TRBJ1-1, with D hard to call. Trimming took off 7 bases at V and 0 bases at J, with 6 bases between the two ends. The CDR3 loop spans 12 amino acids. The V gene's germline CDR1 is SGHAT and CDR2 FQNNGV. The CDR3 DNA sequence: TGTGCCAGCAAAACTATGAACACTGAAGCTTTCTTT. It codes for CASKTMNTEAFF. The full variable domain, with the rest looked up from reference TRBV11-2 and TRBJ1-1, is EAGVAQSPRYKIIEKRQSVAFWCNPISGHATLYWYQQILGQGPKLLIQFQNNGVVDDSQLPKDRFSAERLKGVDSTLKIQPAKLEDSAVYLCASKTMNTEAFFGQGTRLTVV.

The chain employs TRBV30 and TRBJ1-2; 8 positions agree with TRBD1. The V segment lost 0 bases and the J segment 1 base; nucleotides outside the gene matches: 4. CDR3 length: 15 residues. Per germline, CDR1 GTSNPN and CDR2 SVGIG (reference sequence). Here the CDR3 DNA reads TGTGCCTGGAGTGTACAGGGGGAGATTAACTATGGCTACACCTTC. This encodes CAWSVQGEINYGYTF.

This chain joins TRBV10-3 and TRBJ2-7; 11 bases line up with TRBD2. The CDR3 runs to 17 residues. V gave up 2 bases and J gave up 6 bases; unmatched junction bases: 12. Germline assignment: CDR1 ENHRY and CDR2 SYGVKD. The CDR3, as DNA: TGTGCCATCAGTGAGCCCCTAACTAGCGGGAGCGATGCCGAGCAGTACTTC. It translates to CAISEPLTSGSDAEQYF.

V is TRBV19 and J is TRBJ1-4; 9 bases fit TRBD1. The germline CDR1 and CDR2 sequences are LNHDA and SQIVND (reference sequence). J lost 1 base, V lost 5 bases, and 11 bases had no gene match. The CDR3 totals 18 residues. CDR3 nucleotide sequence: TGTGCCAGTAGTCTCGAAGGGGGACAGGGACAAACTAATGAAAAACTGTTTTTT. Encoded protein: CASSLEGGQGQTNEKLFF.

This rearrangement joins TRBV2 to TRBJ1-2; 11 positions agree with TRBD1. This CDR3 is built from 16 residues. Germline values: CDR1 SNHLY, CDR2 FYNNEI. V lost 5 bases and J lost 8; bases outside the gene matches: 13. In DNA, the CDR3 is TGTGCCAGCAGTCCTGGACAGGGGGCCGATCTCGGCGGCTACACCTTC. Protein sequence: CASSPGQGADLGGYTF.

The DNA for the CDR3 is TGTGCCAGCAGCCTCGGGGGAGCGGGACTCGACAATGAGCAGTTCTTC. It translates to CASSLGGAGLDNEQFF. The rearrangement links TRBV7-6 to TRBJ2-1; TRBD2 agrees at 7 bases. From germline, CDR1 is SGHVS and CDR2 FNYEAQ. The CDR3 has 16 amino acids. V lost 5 bases and J lost 5; bases outside the gene matches: 12.

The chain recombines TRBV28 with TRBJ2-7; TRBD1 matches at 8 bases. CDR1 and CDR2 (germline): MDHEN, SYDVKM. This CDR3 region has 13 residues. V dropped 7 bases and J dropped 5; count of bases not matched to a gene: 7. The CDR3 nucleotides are TGTGCCAGCAACCCGGCAGGGGGCAACGAGCAGTACTTC. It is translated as CASNPAGGNEQYF.

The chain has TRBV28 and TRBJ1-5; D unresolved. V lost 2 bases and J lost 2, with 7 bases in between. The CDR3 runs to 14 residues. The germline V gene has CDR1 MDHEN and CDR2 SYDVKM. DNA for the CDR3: TGTGCCAGCAGTTTAAACATGGGCAATCAGCCCCAGCATTTT. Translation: CASSLNMGNQPQHF.

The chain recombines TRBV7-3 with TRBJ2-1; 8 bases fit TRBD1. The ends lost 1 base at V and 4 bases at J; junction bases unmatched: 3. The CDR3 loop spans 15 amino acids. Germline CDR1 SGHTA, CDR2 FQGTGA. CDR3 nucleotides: TGTGCCAGCAGCTTAAACAGGGGGGTATACAATGAGCAGTTCTTC. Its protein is CASSLNRGVYNEQFF.

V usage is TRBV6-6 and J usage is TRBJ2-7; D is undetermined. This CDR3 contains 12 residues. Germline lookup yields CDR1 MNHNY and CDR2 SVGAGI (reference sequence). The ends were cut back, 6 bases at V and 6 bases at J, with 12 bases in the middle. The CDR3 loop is CASRGPSPEQYF. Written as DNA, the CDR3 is TGTGCCAGCAGGGGCCCATCCCCCGAGCAGTACTTC.

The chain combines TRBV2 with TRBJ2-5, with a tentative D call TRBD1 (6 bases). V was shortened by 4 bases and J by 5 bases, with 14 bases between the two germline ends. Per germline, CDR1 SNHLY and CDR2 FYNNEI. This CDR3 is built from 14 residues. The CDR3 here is CASSGAAGVETQYF. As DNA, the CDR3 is TGTGCCAGCAGTGGGGCCGCAGGGGTGGAGACCCAGTACTTC.

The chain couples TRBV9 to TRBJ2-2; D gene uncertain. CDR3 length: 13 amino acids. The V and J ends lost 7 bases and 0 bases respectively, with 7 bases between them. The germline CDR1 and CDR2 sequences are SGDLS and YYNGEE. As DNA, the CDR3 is TGTGCCAGCGGAGATTCGAACACCGGGGAGCTGTTTTTT. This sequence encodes CASGDSNTGELFF.

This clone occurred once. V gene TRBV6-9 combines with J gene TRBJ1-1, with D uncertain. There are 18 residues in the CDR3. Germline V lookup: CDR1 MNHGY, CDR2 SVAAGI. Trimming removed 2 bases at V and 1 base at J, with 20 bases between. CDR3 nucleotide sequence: TGTGCCAGCAGTTATGCAGTACCGGGCCGTGAAAAGAACACTGAAGCTTTCTTT. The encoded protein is CASSYAVPGREKNTEAFF.

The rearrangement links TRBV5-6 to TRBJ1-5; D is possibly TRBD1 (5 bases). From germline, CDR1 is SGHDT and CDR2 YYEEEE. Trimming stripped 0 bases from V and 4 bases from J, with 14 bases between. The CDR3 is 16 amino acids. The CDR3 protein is CASSLADDSVNQPQHF. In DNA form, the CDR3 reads TGTGCCAGCAGCTTGGCCGACGACAGCGTAAATCAGCCCCAGCATTTT. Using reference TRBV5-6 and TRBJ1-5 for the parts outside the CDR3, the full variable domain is DAGVTQSPTHLIKTRGQQVTLRCSPKSGHDTVSWYQQALGQGPQFIFQYYEEEERQRGNFPDRFSGHQFPNYSSELNVNALLLGDSALYLCASSLADDSVNQPQHFGDGTRLSIL.

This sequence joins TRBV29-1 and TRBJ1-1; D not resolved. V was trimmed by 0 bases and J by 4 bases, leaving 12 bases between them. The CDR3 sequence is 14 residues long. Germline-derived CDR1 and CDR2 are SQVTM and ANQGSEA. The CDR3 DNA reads TGCAGCGTTGAAGATACGGGGTGGAGCACTGAAGCTTTCTTT. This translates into CSVEDTGWSTEAFF.

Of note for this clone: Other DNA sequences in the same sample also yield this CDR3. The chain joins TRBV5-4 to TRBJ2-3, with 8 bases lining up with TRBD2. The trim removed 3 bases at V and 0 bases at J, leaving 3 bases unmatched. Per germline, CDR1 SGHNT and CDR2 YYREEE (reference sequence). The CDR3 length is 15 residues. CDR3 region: CASSWSGGSTDTQYF. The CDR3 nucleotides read TGTGCCAGCAGCTGGAGCGGGGGTAGCACAGATACGCAGTATTTT.

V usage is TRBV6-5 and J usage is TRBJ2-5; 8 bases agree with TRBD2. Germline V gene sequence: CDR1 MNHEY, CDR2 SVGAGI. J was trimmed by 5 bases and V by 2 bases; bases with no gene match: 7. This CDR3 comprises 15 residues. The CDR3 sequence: CASSYIREGGETQYF. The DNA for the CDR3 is TGTGCCAGCAGTTACATCCGGGAGGGCGGGGAGACCCAGTACTTC.